The 7 T cell receptor beta chains listed next were all sequenced from one sample in a study of T-cell memory formation after mild COVID-19. TCRdb re-called the 5' RACE reads with MiXCR, one entry per CDR3 protein. The sample gives over 350,000 distinct CDR3 sequences, around a sixth of which show up once; approximately 21% is in the top ten. The sample consisted of PBMCs or a T cell subset sorted from them (not recorded which). These receptors were obtained from a man younger than 30 who had mild COVID-19 (a few samples of this study predate the infection). Cell type and time point are not known.

The rearrangement links TRBV5-4 to TRBJ1-2; no reliable D call. V lost 3 bases to trimming and J lost 7 bases, with 13 bases between them. The CDR3 runs 13 residues. Germline CDR1 SGHNT, CDR2 YYREEE (reference sequence). CDR3 amino acids: CASSWPGWGGYTF. For the CDR3, the DNA is TGTGCCAGCAGCTGGCCCGGGTGGGGTGGCTACACCTTC.

The J gene is TRBJ2-5, the V gene TRBV28; 7 bases fit TRBD2. Trimming cost V 6 bases and J 9 bases; bases outside gene matches: 10. The germline V gene encodes CDR1 MDHEN and CDR2 SYDVKM. This CDR3 has 13 residues. This CDR3 is CASSPVGGVSQYF. Written as DNA, the CDR3 is TGTGCCAGCAGCCCTGTGGGAGGGGTGTCCCAGTACTTC.

This clonotype has a handful of counts. J is TRBJ1-5 and V is TRBV5-1; 9 nucleotides line up with TRBD1. The length of the CDR3 is 15 residues. Germline loops: CDR1 SGHRS, CDR2 YFSETQ. J was trimmed by 2 bases and V by 4 bases; bases with no gene match: 4. CDR3 sequence reads: CASSRTGAGNQPQHF. In nucleotides, the CDR3 is TGCGCCAGCAGCCGGACAGGGGCTGGCAATCAGCCCCAGCATTTT.

This clonotype was counted a few times. This sequence joins TRBV6-5 and TRBJ1-1; unclear D gene. Germline CDR1 reads MNHEY; CDR2 reads SVGAGI. V was pared by 0 bases and J by 0 bases, with 8 bases between. The CDR3 has 15 residues. CDR3 residues: CASSYSLTLNTEAFF. Written as DNA, the CDR3 is TGTGCCAGCAGTTACTCTCTCACATTGAACACTGAAGCTTTCTTT.

This clonotype came up many times. The chain couples TRBV7-2 to TRBJ2-3; D is undetermined. This CDR3 is 12 amino acids long. In germline, CDR1 is SGHTA, CDR2 FQGNSA. Trimming removed 5 bases at V and 4 bases at J, with 7 bases between. As DNA, the CDR3 is TGTGCCAGCAGCGCCCAATCAGATACGCAGTATTTT. This gives the protein CASSAQSDTQYF.

This clonotype is a singleton in its sample. The V call is TRBV29-1, the J call TRBJ1-1; 7 positions agree with TRBD1. After removal of 6 bases from V and 0 bases from J, the junction contained 13 bases not matched to a gene. This CDR3 has 16 residues. Germline loops: CDR1 SQVTM, CDR2 ANQGSEA. The CDR3 DNA is TGCAGCGTGCCTGAGAAAGGGGGCAAGGTGAACACTGAAGCTTTCTTT. This translates into CSVPEKGGKVNTEAFF.

The chain uses TRBV6-5 and TRBJ1-4, with D tentatively TRBD1 (5 bases). V was shortened by 6 bases and J by 3 bases, with 11 bases between the two germline ends. The CDR3 length is 14 residues. Germline assignment: CDR1 MNHEY and CDR2 SVGAGI. CDR3: CASSEGVANEKLFF. CDR3 in DNA: TGTGCCAGCAGCGAAGGGGTGGCTAATGAAAAACTGTTTTTT.